A single sample is the source of the 16 T cell receptor beta chains below, sequenced in a study of CD8+ T cells in alopecia areata. RNA was extracted and reverse transcribed into cDNA as the sequencing template. Assay used: immunoSEQ multiplex PCR; TCRdb lists only in-frame clones, some missing. The sample has about 160,000 clones, around 86% seen once. The specimen was CD8+ T cells sorted from blood, collected at week 0. These receptors originate from a human donor with alopecia areata.

The table lists this clone with a few counts. This chain uses TRBV4-2 with TRBJ2-7, with a weak D call TRBD2 (6 bases). The V end lost 0 bases, the J end lost 2 bases, and 14 bases lay between the germline ends. CDR1 LGHNA and CDR2 YNFKEQ come from the germline V gene. The CDR3 loop spans 16 amino acids. CDR3 DNA sequence: TGTGCCAGCAGCCAAGACATCGGGGGACCCCCCTACGAGCAGTACTTC. This codes for CASSQDIGGPPYEQYF.

The genes are TRBV29-1 and TRBJ2-3, with TRBD1 matching 9 bases. This CDR3 has 14 residues. V lost 1 base, J lost 5 bases, and 4 bases stayed unmatched. Germline V gene data show CDR1 as SQVTM and CDR2 as ANQGSEA. The CDR3 nucleotides read TGCAGCGTTGAAGGGACAGGGGAAATAGATACGCAGTATTTT. It yields the protein CSVEGTGEIDTQYF.

J is TRBJ2-7 and V is TRBV27; no clear D gene. Germline CDR1 is MNHEY and CDR2 is SMNVEV (reference sequence). V lost 3 bases and J 2 bases, leaving 11 bases between the germline ends. The length of the CDR3 is 14 residues. The DNA of the CDR3 is TGTGCCAGCAGTTTCCCCGGACGGGCCTACGAGCAGTACTTC. Amino acid sequence: CASSFPGRAYEQYF.

CDR3 DNA: TGTGCCAGCAGCGTAGAGGCCAGAAATTACGAGCAGTACTTC. It yields the protein CASSVEARNYEQYF. V usage is TRBV9 and J usage is TRBJ2-7; no clear D gene. Germline values: CDR1 SGDLS, CDR2 YYNGEE. V was trimmed by 0 bases and J by 4 bases, leaving 11 bases between them. The CDR3 covers 14 residues. Drawing the rest from reference TRBV9 and TRBJ2-7, the complete variable domain is DSGVTQTPKHLITATGQRVTLRCSPRSGDLSVYWYQQSLDQGLQFLIQYYNGEERAKGNILERFSAQQFPDLHSELNLSSLELGDSALYFCASSVEARNYEQYFGPGTRLTVT.

This chain connects TRBV25-1 to TRBJ2-7, with a tentative D call TRBD1 (5 bases). The CDR3 sequence is 13 residues long. V was trimmed by 3 bases and J by 3 bases, leaving 9 bases between them. Per the germline V gene, CDR1 is MGHDK and CDR2 is SYGVNS. DNA for the CDR3: TGTGCCAGCAGTGATGCAGGGATCTACGAGCAGTACTTC. Encoded protein: CASSDAGIYEQYF.

CDR3 in DNA: TGTGCCAGCAGCCCATCGACTAGCGGCACAGATACGCAGTATTTT. Translating it yields CASSPSTSGTDTQYF. The chain links TRBV11-2 to TRBJ2-3; 8 nucleotides line up with TRBD2. Germline V gene sequence: CDR1 SGHAT, CDR2 FQNNGV. CDR3 length equals 15 residues. The V gene end was trimmed by 5 bases and the J gene end by 1 base; junction bases not matched to a gene: 5. Filled out from reference TRBV11-2 and TRBJ2-3, the complete variable domain reads EAGVAQSPRYKIIEKRQSVAFWCNPISGHATLYWYQQILGQGPKLLIQFQNNGVVDDSQLPKDRFSAERLKGVDSTLKIQPAKLEDSAVYLCASSPSTSGTDTQYFGPGTRLTVL.

The chain employs TRBV9 and TRBJ2-7, with 14 bases matching TRBD2. The germline CDR1 and CDR2 sequences are SGDLS and YYNGEE. This CDR3 has 16 amino acids. Trimming at V came to 3 bases and at J to 4 bases, leaving 6 bases not matched to a gene. The CDR3 nucleotides read TGTGCCAGCAGCGCGCTCGGGACTAGCGGGAGTTACGAGCAGTACTTC. The encoded protein is CASSALGTSGSYEQYF.

The V gene is TRBV7-9, the J gene TRBJ2-7; D remains unclear. The ends were cut back, 4 bases at V and 3 bases at J, with 7 bases in the middle. CDR1 is SEHNR, CDR2 FQNEAQ, per germline (reference sequence). The CDR3 consists of 12 residues. This chain's CDR3 is CASSSHNYEQYF. Written as DNA, the CDR3 is TGTGCCAGCAGCTCCCATAACTACGAGCAGTACTTC.

The chain links TRBV4-1 to TRBJ2-4, with D uncertain. There are 12 residues in the CDR3. Between the trimmed V and J ends, which lost 1 base and 13 bases, there was a span of 11 bases. Germline V gene data show CDR1 as MGHRA and CDR2 as YSYEKL. The chain's CDR3 is CASSQGATPQYF. Here the CDR3 DNA reads TGCGCCAGCAGCCAAGGGGCCACACCGCAGTACTTC.

The rearrangement joins TRBV9 to TRBJ2-3, with D unresolved. The CDR3 covers 11 residues. V dropped 3 bases and J dropped 6 bases, with 5 bases sitting between them. Germline CDR1 is SGDLS and CDR2 is YYNGEE. The CDR3 DNA sequence: TGTGCCAGCAGCGATGGTGATACGCAGTATTTT. This encodes CASSDGDTQYF. The whole variable domain, remainder taken from reference TRBV9 and TRBJ2-3, is DSGVTQTPKHLITATGQRVTLRCSPRSGDLSVYWYQQSLDQGLQFLIQYYNGEERAKGNILERFSAQQFPDLHSELNLSSLELGDSALYFCASSDGDTQYFGPGTRLTVL.

The gene calls are TRBV30 and TRBJ2-1, with 9 bases lining up with TRBD2. CDR1 and CDR2 from the germline V gene are GTSNPN and SVGIG (reference sequence). CDR3 length equals 16 residues. The trim removed 3 bases at V and 6 bases at J, leaving 12 bases unmatched. The CDR3 spells CAWSPVAGVIFNEQFF. CDR3 sequence (DNA): TGTGCCTGGAGCCCCGTAGCGGGAGTAATATTCAATGAGCAGTTCTTC.

The chain links TRBV25-1 to TRBJ2-3, with D possibly matching TRBD2 (7 bases). Deletions cut 3 bases from V and 4 bases from J, with 23 bases between. Per the germline V gene, CDR1 is MGHDK and CDR2 is SYGVNS. CDR3 length: 18 residues. The CDR3, as DNA: TGTGCCAGCAGTGAGGGAGGGGGACTTTCATCACCCCCAGATACGCAGTATTTT. This encodes CASSEGGGLSSPPDTQYF. The variable domain in full, completed from reference TRBV25-1 and TRBJ2-3, reads EADIYQTPRYLVIGTGKKITLECSQTMGHDKMYWYQQDPGMELHLIHYSYGVNSTEKGDLSSESTVSRIRTEHFPLTLESARPSHTSQYLCASSEGGGLSSPPDTQYFGPGTRLTVL.

CDR3 nucleotides: TGCGCCAGCAGCGGAGGGACGGCCGAAGGGAGCTACACCTTC. Translated, it gives CASSGGTAEGSYTF. The gene calls are TRBV4-1 and TRBJ1-2; perhaps TRBD1 as D (5 bases). The germline gives CDR1 MGHRA, CDR2 YSYEKL. CDR3 size: 14 residues. V dropped 5 bases and J dropped 9 bases, with 19 bases sitting between them.

The CDR3 loop is CASSLTGAGAYQETQYF. The CDR3 DNA is TGTGCCAGCAGCTTAACGGGAGCGGGAGCGTACCAAGAGACCCAGTACTTC. The chain joins TRBV7-9 to TRBJ2-5; 8 nucleotides align to TRBD2. Germline CDR1 is SEHNR and CDR2 is FQNEAQ (reference sequence). The CDR3 extends over 17 amino acids. The ends lost 2 bases at V and 0 bases at J; junction bases unmatched: 8.

This clone showed up just a few times. This CDR3 is CASSGTGGHQETQYF. As DNA, the CDR3 is TGTGCCAGCTCCGGGACAGGGGGCCACCAAGAGACCCAGTACTTC. The V gene is TRBV18, the J gene TRBJ2-5, with 12 positions matching TRBD1. The length of the CDR3 is 15 residues. Germline loops: CDR1 KGHSH, CDR2 LQKENI. Losses at the gene ends were 6 bases for V and 0 bases for J; bases not matched to a gene: 2.

The genes are TRBV7-9 and TRBJ2-3, with TRBD2 matching 12 bases. Germline V gives CDR1 SEHNR, CDR2 FQNEAQ (reference sequence). The CDR3 extends over 16 amino acids. J lost 1 base, V lost 5 bases, and 4 bases had no gene match. The CDR3 sequence is CASSLRTSGGTDTQYF. The CDR3 nucleotides are TGTGCCAGCAGCCTTCGGACTAGCGGGGGCACAGATACGCAGTATTTT. Filled out from reference TRBV7-9 and TRBJ2-3, the complete variable domain reads DTGVSQNPRHKITKRGQNVTFRCDPISEHNRLYWYRQTLGQGPEFLTYFQNEAQLEKSRLLSDRFSAERPKGSFSTLEIQRTEQGDSAMYLCASSLRTSGGTDTQYFGPGTRLTVL.